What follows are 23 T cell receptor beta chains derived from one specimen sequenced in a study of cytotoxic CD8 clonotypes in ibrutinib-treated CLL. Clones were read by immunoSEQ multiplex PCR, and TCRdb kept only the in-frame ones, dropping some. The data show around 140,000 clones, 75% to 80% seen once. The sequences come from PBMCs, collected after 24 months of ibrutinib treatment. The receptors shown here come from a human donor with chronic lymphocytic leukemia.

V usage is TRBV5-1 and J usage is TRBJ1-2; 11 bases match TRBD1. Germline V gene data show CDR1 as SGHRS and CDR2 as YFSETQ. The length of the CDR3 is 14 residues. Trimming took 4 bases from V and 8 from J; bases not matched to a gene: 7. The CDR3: CASSPVGQGGGYTF. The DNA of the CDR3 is TGCGCCAGCAGCCCGGTGGGACAGGGGGGCGGCTACACCTTC.

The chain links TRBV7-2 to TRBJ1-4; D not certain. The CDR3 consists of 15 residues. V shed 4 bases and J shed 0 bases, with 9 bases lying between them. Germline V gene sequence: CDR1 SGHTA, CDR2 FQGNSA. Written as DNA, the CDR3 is TGTGCCAGCAGCTCCCGGGCTGCAACTAATGAAAAACTGTTTTTT. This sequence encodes CASSSRAATNEKLFF.

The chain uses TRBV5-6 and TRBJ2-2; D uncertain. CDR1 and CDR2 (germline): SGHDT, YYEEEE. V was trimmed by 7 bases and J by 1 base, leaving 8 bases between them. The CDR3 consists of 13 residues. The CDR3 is CASQTRNTGELFF. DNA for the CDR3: TGTGCCAGCCAGACAAGGAACACCGGGGAGCTGTTTTTT.

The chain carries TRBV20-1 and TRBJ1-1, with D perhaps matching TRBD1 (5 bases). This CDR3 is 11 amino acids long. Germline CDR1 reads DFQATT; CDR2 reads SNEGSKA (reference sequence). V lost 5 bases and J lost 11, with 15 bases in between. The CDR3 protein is CSARPGGFAFF. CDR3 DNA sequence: TGCAGTGCTCGCCCTGGGGGTTTTGCTTTCTTT.

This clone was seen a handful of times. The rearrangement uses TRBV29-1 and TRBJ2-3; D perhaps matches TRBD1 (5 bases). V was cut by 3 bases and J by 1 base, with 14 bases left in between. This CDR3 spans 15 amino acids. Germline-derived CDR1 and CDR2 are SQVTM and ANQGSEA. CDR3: CSVEGQGGGTDTQYF. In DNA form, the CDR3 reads TGCAGCGTTGAGGGGCAGGGTGGGGGCACAGATACGCAGTATTTT.

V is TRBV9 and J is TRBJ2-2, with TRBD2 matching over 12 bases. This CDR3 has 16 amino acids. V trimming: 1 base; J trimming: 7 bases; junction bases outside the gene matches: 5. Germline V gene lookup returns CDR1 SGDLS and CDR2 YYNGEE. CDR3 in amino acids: CASSVTPGLAGGELFF. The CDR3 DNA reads TGTGCCAGCAGCGTAACCCCGGGACTAGCGGGCGGGGAGCTGTTTTTT.

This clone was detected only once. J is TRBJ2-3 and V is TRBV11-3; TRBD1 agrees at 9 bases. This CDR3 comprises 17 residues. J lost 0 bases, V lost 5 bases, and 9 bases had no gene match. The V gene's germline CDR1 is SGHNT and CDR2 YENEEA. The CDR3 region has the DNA TGTGCCAGCAGCCCGGGGGACAGGGCCGCTAGCACAGATACGCAGTATTTT. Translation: CASSPGDRAASTDTQYF.

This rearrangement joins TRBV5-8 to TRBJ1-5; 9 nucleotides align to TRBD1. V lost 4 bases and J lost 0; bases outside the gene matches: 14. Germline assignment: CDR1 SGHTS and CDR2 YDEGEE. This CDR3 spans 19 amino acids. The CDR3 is CASSQHHRDREYSNQPQHF. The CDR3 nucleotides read TGTGCCAGCAGCCAACACCACCGGGACAGGGAATATAGCAATCAGCCCCAGCATTTT.

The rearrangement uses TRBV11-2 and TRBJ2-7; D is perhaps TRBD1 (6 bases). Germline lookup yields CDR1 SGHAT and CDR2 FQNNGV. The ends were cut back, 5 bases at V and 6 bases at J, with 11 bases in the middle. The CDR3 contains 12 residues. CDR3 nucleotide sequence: TGTGCCAGCAGCCCACAGGGTACCGAGCAGTACTTC. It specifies CASSPQGTEQYF.

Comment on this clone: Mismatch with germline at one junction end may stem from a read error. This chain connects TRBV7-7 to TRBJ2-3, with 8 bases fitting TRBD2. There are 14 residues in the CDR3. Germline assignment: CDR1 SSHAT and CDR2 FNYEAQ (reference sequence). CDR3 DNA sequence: TGTGCTAGCAGCTTAGCGGGGACGTCAGATACGCAGTATTTT. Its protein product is CASSLAGTSDTQYF.

CDR3 bases: TGTGCCTGGAGCCCACAGAGCTCTGGGGCCAACGTCCTGACTTTC. Residues: CAWSPQSSGANVLTF. The V gene is TRBV30, the J gene TRBJ2-6; D is unresolved. V lost 3 bases and J lost 0, with 9 bases in between. Germline V CDR1 and CDR2: GTSNPN, SVGIG (reference sequence). The CDR3 loop spans 15 amino acids.

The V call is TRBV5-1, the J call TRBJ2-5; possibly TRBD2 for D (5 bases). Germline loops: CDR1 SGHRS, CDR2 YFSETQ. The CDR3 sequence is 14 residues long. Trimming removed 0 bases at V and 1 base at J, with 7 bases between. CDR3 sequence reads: CASSLAGFQETQYF. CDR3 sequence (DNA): TGCGCCAGCAGCTTGGCGGGATTCCAAGAGACCCAGTACTTC.

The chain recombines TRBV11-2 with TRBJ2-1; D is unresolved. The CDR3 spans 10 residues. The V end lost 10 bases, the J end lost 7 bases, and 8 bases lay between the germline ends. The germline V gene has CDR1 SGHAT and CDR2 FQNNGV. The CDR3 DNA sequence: TGTGCCACCGGTAGGAATGAGCAGTTCTTC. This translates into CATGRNEQFF.

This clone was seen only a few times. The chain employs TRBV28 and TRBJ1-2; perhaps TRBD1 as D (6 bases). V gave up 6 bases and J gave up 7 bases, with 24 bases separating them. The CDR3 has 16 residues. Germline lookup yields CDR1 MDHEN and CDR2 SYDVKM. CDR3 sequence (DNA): TGTGCCAGCAGCCCCGGGTTTTGGACAGTACAAGGTGGCTACACCTTC. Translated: CASSPGFWTVQGGYTF.

CDR3 nucleotide sequence: TGTGCCAGCAGCTTCCTCTCCGCCTATAATTCACCCCTCCACTTT. This codes for CASSFLSAYNSPLHF. The V and J genes are TRBV7-2 and TRBJ1-6; D is undetermined. Looked up from germline, CDR1 is SGHTA and CDR2 is FQGNSA. The CDR3 extends over 15 amino acids. V lost 3 bases and J lost 2, with 8 bases in between.

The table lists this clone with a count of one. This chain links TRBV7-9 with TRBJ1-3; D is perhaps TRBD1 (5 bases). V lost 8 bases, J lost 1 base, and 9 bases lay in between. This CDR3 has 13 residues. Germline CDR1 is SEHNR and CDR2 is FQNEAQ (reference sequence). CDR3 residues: CASGGDSGNTIYF. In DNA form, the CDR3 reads TGTGCCAGCGGGGGGGATTCTGGAAACACCATATATTTT.

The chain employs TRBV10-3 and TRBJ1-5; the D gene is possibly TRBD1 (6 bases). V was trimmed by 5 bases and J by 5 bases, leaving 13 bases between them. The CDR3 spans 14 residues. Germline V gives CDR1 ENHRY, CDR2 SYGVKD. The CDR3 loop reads CAISTGLVHQPQHF. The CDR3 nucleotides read TGTGCCATCAGTACAGGGTTAGTCCATCAGCCCCAGCATTTT.

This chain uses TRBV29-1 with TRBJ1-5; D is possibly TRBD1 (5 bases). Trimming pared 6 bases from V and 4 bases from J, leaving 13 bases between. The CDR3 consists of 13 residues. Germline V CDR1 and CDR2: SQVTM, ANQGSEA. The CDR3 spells CSVALGGNQPQHF. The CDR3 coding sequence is TGCAGCGTCGCTCTCGGGGGGAATCAGCCCCAGCATTTT.

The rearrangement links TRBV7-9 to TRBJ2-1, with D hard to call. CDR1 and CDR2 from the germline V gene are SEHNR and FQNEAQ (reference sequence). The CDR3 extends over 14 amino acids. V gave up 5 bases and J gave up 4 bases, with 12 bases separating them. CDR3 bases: TGTGCCAGCAGCCCGGGTGGTGGGTACAATGAGCAGTTCTTC. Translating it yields CASSPGGGYNEQFF.

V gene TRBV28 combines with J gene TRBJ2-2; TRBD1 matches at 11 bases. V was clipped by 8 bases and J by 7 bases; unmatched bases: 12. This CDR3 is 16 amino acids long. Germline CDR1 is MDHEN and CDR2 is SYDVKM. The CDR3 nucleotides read TGTGCCAGCGAGGACAGGGGGCGCGTCTCGGGCGGGGAGCTGTTTTTT. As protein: CASEDRGRVSGGELFF.

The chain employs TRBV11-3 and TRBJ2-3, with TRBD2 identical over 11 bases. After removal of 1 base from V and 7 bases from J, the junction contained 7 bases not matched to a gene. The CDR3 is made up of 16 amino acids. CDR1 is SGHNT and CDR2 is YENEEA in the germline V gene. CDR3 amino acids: CASSLGVASGGNTQYF. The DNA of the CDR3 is TGTGCCAGCAGCTTAGGGGTGGCTAGCGGGGGGAATACGCAGTATTTT. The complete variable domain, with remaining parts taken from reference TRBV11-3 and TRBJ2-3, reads EAGVVQSPRYKIIEKKQPVAFWCNPISGHNTLYWYLQNLGQGPELLIRYENEEAVDDSQLPKDRFSAERLKGVDSTLKIQPAELGDSAVYLCASSLGVASGGNTQYFGPGTRLTVL.

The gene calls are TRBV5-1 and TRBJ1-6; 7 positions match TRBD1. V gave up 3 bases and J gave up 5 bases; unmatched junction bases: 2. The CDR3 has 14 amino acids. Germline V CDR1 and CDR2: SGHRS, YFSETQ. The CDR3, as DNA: TGCGCCAGCAGCTCGCAGGGGGATAATTCACCCCTCCACTTT. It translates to CASSSQGDNSPLHF. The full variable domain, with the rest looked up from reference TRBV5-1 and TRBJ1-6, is KAGVTQTPRYLIKTRGQQVTLSCSPISGHRSVSWYQQTPGQGLQFLFEYFSETQRNKGNFPGRFSGRQFSNSRSEMNVSTLELGDSALYLCASSSQGDNSPLHFGNGTRLTVT.

The CDR3 region has the DNA TGTGCCTGGACATCCTCTGGAAACACCATATATTTT. Translation gives CAWTSSGNTIYF. V and J are TRBV30 and TRBJ1-3; D gene uncertain. Germline V CDR1 and CDR2: GTSNPN, SVGIG (reference sequence). Trimming took off 4 bases at V and 0 bases at J, with 4 bases between the two ends. This CDR3 is 12 amino acids long. Using reference TRBV30 and TRBJ1-3 for the parts outside the CDR3, the full variable domain is SQTIHQWPATLVQPVGSPLSLECTVEGTSNPNLYWYRQAAGRGLQLLFYSVGIGQISSEVPQNLSASRPQDRQFILSSKKLLLSDSGFYLCAWTSSGNTIYFGEGSWLTVV.